The present T cell receptor (beta chain) was sequenced within a study of shared clonotypes between healthy human individuals. Study conclusions and caveats: Investigators expected sequencing depth to affect clonotype sharing among donors. Generally, naive subsets came out with larger estimated richness than memory subsets.

Adult Caucasians living in Nashville, Tennessee made up all of the donors. Libraries were prepared by immunoSEQ multiplex PCR; TCRdb keeps only in-frame clonotypes and omits some of them. The table lists some 900,000 clones, 60% to 85% of them singletons. Points on this clone: Its antigen is not identified.

This TCR derives from a man aged 18 to 29 in good health. Sequenced material: memory CD4+ T cells sorted from blood. Specified subset: CD45RA-negative fraction.

The CDR3 coding sequence is TGTGCCTGGACCGGGGGCCGGCGGTTGCTGGATGAAAAACTGTTTTTT. This codes for CAWTGGRRLLDEKLFF. This sequence joins TRBV30 and TRBJ1-4; weak D call: TRBD1 (6 bases). Trimming shortened V by 4 bases and J by 6 bases, and 21 bases separated the two germline ends. CDR1 is GTSNPN, CDR2 SVGIG, per germline (reference sequence). CDR3 length: 16 residues.